These 30 T cell receptor beta chains originate from one sample sequenced in a study of early T cells in non-severe SARS-CoV-2 infection. TCRdb passed the 5' RACE reads through MiXCR, listing each CDR3 protein once. The table includes some 24,000 distinct CDR3 sequences, 3.5% to 5% detected once. Sequencing input: whole blood. Receptor source: an adult who was a healthcare worker with PCR-confirmed SARS-CoV-2 infection or an uninfected control (not recorded which).

The chain combines TRBV14 with TRBJ1-3; 8 bases fit TRBD1. The J segment lost 4 bases and the V segment lost 5 bases, leaving 7 bases of the junction unmatched. The germline gives CDR1 SGHDN, CDR2 FVKESK. The CDR3 totals 15 residues. The CDR3 loop is CASSSQGARGNTIYF. The CDR3 DNA is TGTGCCAGCAGCTCGCAGGGGGCGCGAGGAAACACCATATATTTT.

J is TRBJ1-1 and V is TRBV20-1, with 7 bases that match TRBD1. This CDR3 has 13 residues. V lost 3 bases to trimming and J lost 4 bases; unmatched junction nucleotides: 5. The germline V gene encodes CDR1 DFQATT and CDR2 SNEGSKA (reference sequence). The CDR3 DNA sequence: TGCAGTGCTAGGTCAGGGGGTAGCACTGAAGCTTTCTTT. Protein sequence: CSARSGGSTEAFF.

This clonotype was detected many times. The chain is built from TRBV7-2 and TRBJ2-7; D gene uncertain. The CDR3 sequence is 13 residues long. Germline CDR1 and CDR2: SGHTA and FQGNSA. The V and J ends lost 5 bases and 0 bases respectively, with 8 bases between them. The CDR3 nucleotides are TGTGCCAGCAGCCCCGACGGCTCCTACGAGCAGTACTTC. Translated, it gives CASSPDGSYEQYF.

This clonotype has only a few counts. The chain uses TRBV20-1 and TRBJ2-7; TRBD1 matches 7 bases. V lost 4 bases to trimming and J lost 4 bases; unmatched junction nucleotides: 4. This CDR3 is 12 amino acids long. The germline CDR1 and CDR2 sequences are DFQATT and SNEGSKA (reference sequence). DNA for the CDR3: TGCAGTGCTAAGACAGGGCCGTACGAGCAGTACTTC. Translating it yields CSAKTGPYEQYF.

This clonotype appeared many times. V usage is TRBV11-2 and J usage is TRBJ2-7, with 10 positions matching TRBD1. The junction had 3 bases not matched to a gene; V was cut back by 7 bases and J by 6 bases. The germline V gene has CDR1 SGHAT and CDR2 FQNNGV. CDR3 size: 12 residues. The CDR3 spells CASTRDRGEQYF. The CDR3 bases are TGTGCCAGCACCAGGGACAGGGGCGAGCAGTACTTC.

In its sample, this clonotype was seen many times. This chain connects TRBV24-1 to TRBJ2-4; D may be TRBD1 (6 bases). CDR3 length: 12 residues. Germline V CDR1 and CDR2: KGHDR, SFDVKD. Trimming removed 6 bases at V and 9 bases at J, with 11 bases between. CDR3 coding DNA: TGTGCCACCAGTTTGGACAGTCGCATTCAGTACTTC. Translating it yields CATSLDSRIQYF.

In this sample, this clonotype turned up many times. V gene TRBV20-1 combines with J gene TRBJ2-1; D remains ambiguous. This CDR3 has 11 residues. Germline V gene data show CDR1 as DFQATT and CDR2 as SNEGSKA (reference sequence). Trimming left V 5 bases short and J 5 bases short, with 7 bases between. As DNA, the CDR3 is TGCAGTGCTGGGATGAACAATGAGCAGTTCTTC. This codes for CSAGMNNEQFF.

This clonotype was seen many times. The V and J genes are TRBV4-1 and TRBJ2-5; a weak D match, TRBD2 (6 bases). CDR1 and CDR2 (germline): MGHRA, YSYEKL. The germline V and J ends were trimmed by 0 bases and 4 bases, with 12 bases remaining between them. The CDR3 consists of 15 residues. The chain's CDR3 is CASSQDGGGPETQYF. The DNA of the CDR3 is TGCGCCAGCAGCCAAGATGGAGGAGGGCCAGAGACCCAGTACTTC.

At least ten counts were recorded for this clonotype. The chain is built from TRBV4-2 and TRBJ2-3, with 11 nucleotides matching TRBD2. This CDR3 has 16 amino acids. J lost 2 bases, V lost 1 base, and 2 bases had no gene match. Germline V gives CDR1 LGHNA, CDR2 YNFKEQ. The CDR3 nucleotides are TGTGCCAGCAGCCAAGGACTAGCGGGGCACACAGATACGCAGTATTTT. It translates to CASSQGLAGHTDTQYF.

The table lists this clonotype with a few counts. The gene calls are TRBV11-2 and TRBJ2-2, with D tentatively TRBD1 or TRBD2 (5 bases each). The CDR3 has 18 residues. CDR1 is SGHAT and CDR2 is FQNNGV in the germline V gene. Trimming left V 0 bases short and J 4 bases short, with 18 bases between. The CDR3 nucleotides read TGTGCCAGCAGCTTAGAAAATCCCAGGGCTGGGAGCACCGGGGAGCTGTTTTTT. Encoded protein: CASSLENPRAGSTGELFF.

The genes are TRBV21-1 and TRBJ1-1; no DNA check was done on the table's D call, TRBD1. TRBV21-1 is an annotated pseudogene. The CDR3 contains 14 residues. CDR3 loop: CASILGAVNTEAFF. The CDR3 DNA is TGTGCCAGCATCTTGGGGGCAGTGAACACTGAAGCTTTCTTT.

This clonotype was seen ten or more times. The chain combines TRBV6-2 or TRBV6-3 with TRBJ2-2; D is perhaps TRBD1 (5 bases). The V gene lost 8 bases and the J gene lost 6 bases, with 13 bases spanning the gap. The CDR3 consists of 13 residues. Germline V gene lookup returns CDR1 MNHEY and CDR2 SVGEGT. The CDR3 sequence: CASGFQGAGELFF. CDR3 in DNA: TGTGCCAGCGGATTTCAGGGCGCCGGGGAGCTGTTTTTT.

This clonotype appeared many times. J is TRBJ2-5 and V is TRBV6-1; unclear D gene. The germline CDR1 and CDR2 sequences are MNHNS and SASEGT. Trimming removed 7 bases at V and 11 bases at J, with 14 bases between. This CDR3 region has 11 residues. DNA for the CDR3: TGTGCCAGCACCAGATCATTTTCTCAGTACTTC. Encoded protein: CASTRSFSQYF.

This clonotype has a count of ten or more. V usage is TRBV5-4 and J usage is TRBJ2-5, with 8 nucleotides matching TRBD2. Germline V gene lookup returns CDR1 SGHNT and CDR2 YYREEE (reference sequence). This CDR3 comprises 17 residues. V was pared by 0 bases and J by 3 bases, with 10 bases of the junction left unmatched. CDR3 sequence reads: CASSLGASGGTKETQYF. DNA of the CDR3: TGTGCCAGCAGCTTGGGCGCGTCGGGGGGGACTAAAGAGACCCAGTACTTC.

This clonotype was counted many times. CDR3 amino acids: CASSESRGDSPLHF. The CDR3 region has the DNA TGTGCCAGCAGTGAATCCAGGGGAGATTCACCCCTCCACTTT. The V gene is TRBV6-1, the J gene TRBJ1-6, with D tentatively TRBD1 (6 bases). CDR1 is MNHNS and CDR2 is SASEGT in the germline V gene. The CDR3 is made up of 14 amino acids. Trimming left V 2 bases short and J 8 bases short, with 10 bases between.

This clonotype was found many times. The J gene is TRBJ2-7, the V gene TRBV12-3 or TRBV12-4, with D tentatively TRBD1 (5 bases). There are 13 residues in the CDR3. V was cut by 5 bases and J by 2 bases, with 10 bases left in between. DNA for the CDR3: TGTGCCAGCAGTCTGGACATAACCTACGAGCAGTACTTC. Amino acid sequence: CASSLDITYEQYF.

This clonotype showed up many times. The DNA for the CDR3 is TGTGCCAGCAGCCTCAGAGGGGGCGGCACAGATACGCAGTATTTT. Its translation: CASSLRGGGTDTQYF. The V and J genes are TRBV11-2 and TRBJ2-3; 7 bases match TRBD1. The CDR3 runs 15 residues. With 5 bases clipped from V and 1 base from J, the junction kept 6 bases outside the gene matches. The germline gives CDR1 SGHAT, CDR2 FQNNGV.

This clonotype was found a few times. The chain has TRBV5-6 and TRBJ1-2; D is undetermined. Trimming removed 4 bases from V and 2 bases from J, with 12 bases in between. In germline, CDR1 is SGHDT, CDR2 YYEEEE. The CDR3 runs to 14 residues. The CDR3: CASSPWTVNYGYTF. As DNA, the CDR3 is TGTGCCAGCAGCCCATGGACTGTAAACTATGGCTACACCTTC.

This clonotype came up many times. The rearrangement uses TRBV20-1 and TRBJ2-5, with a weak D call TRBD2 (6 bases). The germline gives CDR1 DFQATT, CDR2 SNEGSKA (reference sequence). V dropped 6 bases and J dropped 1 base, with 9 bases sitting between them. This CDR3 is 12 amino acids long. The CDR3 DNA is TGCAGTGCCGGGACTTTCCAAGAGACCCAGTACTTC. It yields the protein CSAGTFQETQYF.

The chain couples TRBV7-9 to TRBJ2-3; D not resolved. Per the germline V gene, CDR1 is SEHNR and CDR2 is FQNEAQ (reference sequence). The V end was cut by 4 bases, the J end by 3 bases, with 5 bases between. CDR3 length equals 12 residues. The CDR3 DNA follows: TGTGCCAGCAGCTCCTGGACAGATACGCAGTATTTT. Translated, it gives CASSSWTDTQYF.

This clonotype has ten or more counts. The chain joins TRBV12-3 or TRBV12-4 to TRBJ1-2; 7 bases line up with TRBD1. V lost 5 bases and J lost 7; bases outside the gene matches: 4. The CDR3 covers 12 residues. CDR3 in DNA: TGTGCCAGCAGTCCAGACAGGGTTGGCTACACCTTC. It codes for CASSPDRVGYTF.

This clonotype was observed many times. The chain employs TRBV2 and TRBJ1-2; D ambiguous. This CDR3 region has 13 residues. Germline lookup yields CDR1 SNHLY and CDR2 FYNNEI. Trimming stripped 6 bases from V and 0 bases from J, with 8 bases between. The CDR3 nucleotides are TGTGCCAGCAGAGAGGGTCCTAACTATGGCTACACCTTC. Its translation is CASREGPNYGYTF.

The V gene is TRBV7-2, the J gene TRBJ2-3; the D gene is possibly TRBD2 (5 bases). The germline CDR1 and CDR2 sequences are SGHTA and FQGNSA. CDR3 length equals 14 residues. Trimming took off 5 bases at V and 0 bases at J, with 9 bases between the two ends. DNA for the CDR3: TGTGCCAGCAGCGACTATATTAGCACAGATACGCAGTATTTT. Encoded protein: CASSDYISTDTQYF.

This clonotype was observed many times. The J gene is TRBJ1-1, the V gene TRBV4-3, with 7 bases aligning to TRBD1. The CDR3 length is 14 residues. Germline values: CDR1 LGHNA, CDR2 YSLEER. V gave up 5 bases and J gave up 4 bases; unmatched junction bases: 7. The CDR3 here is CASSNHRGATEAFF. The CDR3 region has the DNA TGCGCCAGCAGCAACCACAGGGGAGCCACTGAAGCTTTCTTT.

Ten or more counts support this clonotype. V is TRBV3-1 and J is TRBJ1-2, with unresolved D. Germline CDR1 and CDR2: LGHDT and YNNKEL (reference sequence). The CDR3 contains 14 residues. Trimming took 3 bases from V and 0 from J, leaving 8 bases between them. CDR3 coding DNA: TGTGCCAGCAGCCAGGGCGGCGCTAACTATGGCTACACCTTC. Its translation: CASSQGGANYGYTF.

This clonotype was seen repeatedly, ten times or more. The chain has TRBV9 and TRBJ2-5; a possible D gene is TRBD2 (5 bases). V lost 1 base and J lost 7, with 14 bases in between. CDR3 length: 14 residues. Germline lookup yields CDR1 SGDLS and CDR2 YYNGEE. CDR3 in DNA: TGTGCCAGCAGCGTAAATCACGAGGGATGGACCCAGTACTTC. It encodes CASSVNHEGWTQYF.

This clonotype was detected ten times or more. The chain couples TRBV5-4 to TRBJ2-2; D unresolved. The CDR3 extends over 14 amino acids. Germline loops: CDR1 SGHNT, CDR2 YYREEE (reference sequence). Trimming took 4 bases from V and 0 from J, leaving 7 bases between them. The chain's CDR3 is CASSLDANTGELFF. In DNA form, the CDR3 reads TGTGCCAGCAGCCTCGACGCGAACACCGGGGAGCTGTTTTTT. The full variable domain, rest sourced from reference TRBV5-4 and TRBJ2-2, is ETGVTQSPTHLIKTRGQQVTLRCSSQSGHNTVSWYQQALGQGPQFIFQYYREEENGRGNFPPRFSGLQFPNYSSELNVNALELDDSALYLCASSLDANTGELFFGEGSRLTVL.

This clonotype was counted at least ten times. The chain couples TRBV29-1 to TRBJ2-5; 7 bases map to TRBD1. J lost 4 bases, V lost 5 bases, and 13 bases had no gene match. In germline, CDR1 is SQVTM, CDR2 ANQGSEA. The CDR3 loop spans 15 amino acids. CDR3 in DNA: TGCAGCGTTTTAAACTGGGACGGACAGGCAGAGACCCAGTACTTC. It encodes CSVLNWDGQAETQYF.

This clonotype was detected many times. Mismatch with germline at one junction end may stem from a read error. The J gene is TRBJ2-5, the V gene TRBV7-7, with D perhaps assigned TRBD1 or TRBD2 (5 bases each). CDR3 size: 14 residues. The V gene's germline CDR1 is SSHAT and CDR2 FNYEAQ (reference sequence). This CDR3 reads CASSMGRTQETQYF. CDR3 nucleotide sequence: TGTGCTAGCAGCATGGGACGGACACAAGAGACCCAGTACTTC.

This clonotype was observed many times. The rearrangement joins TRBV20-1 to TRBJ2-1, with TRBD2 matching over 12 bases. V lost 4 bases and J lost 4; bases outside the gene matches: 5. Germline V lookup: CDR1 DFQATT, CDR2 SNEGSKA (reference sequence). The CDR3 totals 15 residues. CDR3 nucleotide sequence: TGCAGTGCTACCTCCCTAGCGGGAGGGTACAATGAGCAGTTCTTC. Encoded protein: CSATSLAGGYNEQFF.